This T cell receptor beta chain was sequenced for a study of a mutant IDH1 vaccine in newly diagnosed glioma. Study-wide background: Vaccines were begun 4-6 weeks after radiotherapy alone, or with temozolomide cycles. Patients had received radiotherapy, temozolomide, or both previously, most receiving both. Averaging approximately 40 years of age, treated patients were approximately 62% male and 37.5% female.

A note on this clone: Its cognate antigen is unknown.

TCRdb's table, derived via immunoSEQ multiplex PCR, lists solely in-frame clones and lacks some. In the table there are fewer than 45,000 clones, roughly 84% of which are singletons. The time point is: week 11, during vaccination. Topical imiquimod was applied with each vaccine dose, which held 300 ug of mutant IDH1 20-mer peptide. The trim removed 1 base at V and 3 bases at J, leaving 2 bases unmatched. CDR1 and CDR2 (germline): MGHRA, YSYEKL. CDR3 size: 14 residues. Specimen: PBMCs, collected from a glioma patient whose treatment included an IDH1 peptide vaccine. The chain links TRBV4-1 to TRBJ2-7; 8 bases fit TRBD1. The receptor comes from a man aged 35 to 55 with glioma. The CDR3 loop is CASSQVGQGYEQYF. CDR3 nucleotides: TGCGCCAGCAGCCAAGTAGGACAGGGCTACGAGCAGTACTTC.